This T cell receptor beta chain was recovered during a study of Tregs in tolerant kidney transplant recipients (dated by TCRdb to between 2019 and 2020). General notes on the study: The study applied TCRbeta sequencing to find donor-specific regulatory T cells before combined kidney and bone marrow transplantation and then followed those same cells after transplant.

Genomic DNA was extracted from sorted cells with the QIAGEN DNeasy Blood and Tissue Kit for TCRbeta CDR3 sequencing. High-throughput TCRbeta CDR3 sequencing, including PCR amplification with bias correction and internal controls, was performed commercially through immunoSEQ. Regarding the original processing steps: A unique productive TCRbeta sequence was defined by the CDR3 nucleotide sequence when primers matched, and otherwise by the CDR3 amino acid sequence together with the Vbeta and Jbeta genes. As a correction for sorting error, sequences shared between sorted populations at a frequency ratio of 2:1 or less were discarded, and the remaining shared sequences were assigned to the higher population. Sequences were defined as donor-reactive when expanded at least 5-fold in CFSE-low cells versus unstimulated cells and present at a frequency of at least 0.01% in CFSE-low cells. Repertoire divergence was quantified by Jensen-Shannon divergence calculated from the top 100 TCRbeta sequences ranked by frequency. For samples with multiple sequencing runs, sorting error was corrected in each run separately before the runs were combined. TCRdb took this table from immuneACCESS and kept in-frame rearrangements with V and J called. Such tables lack part of the clones; where checked against another copy, unresolved V genes explain under half of the gap, and the rest is unexplained. That table furnishes V, J and clone size, whereas the DNA furnished D and trimming. Recorded for this sample are approximately 60,000 clones; roughly 86% of them occurred a single time. The top ten clonotypes cover 3.5% to 4.5% of the sample.

The full study reports these points: Donor-specific Treg expansion was found to exceed global Treg expansion in tolerant patients, suggesting antigen-driven rather than nonspecific expansion. Because the PCR primers were changed over time for some patients, nucleotide-level comparison could not be performed across the samples from those patients. Biological reproducibility was not directly addressed, though technical replication error appeared minimal. Expanding Tregs with activated donor B cells appeared to identify the most biologically relevant and donor-specific TCRbeta repertoire. The study was constrained by small patient numbers, and validation of the findings is required in larger populations and under other immunosuppression protocols.

Taken with the paper, the label for time point translates to: 6 months after combined kidney and bone marrow transplant. The transplants used related donors along with nonmyeloablative bone marrow transplantation, and in the human trials mixed chimerism was transient. Thawed PBMCs were FACS-sorted into unstimulated Tregs (CD4+CD25+CD127-), CD4+ non-Tregs (CD4+CD25-), CD4 cells and CD8 cells. The patients were a few recipients of combined kidney and bone marrow transplants from the ITN036ST trial, and samples were available only for these trial subjects. Healthy control blood was processed to PBMCs by Ficoll density gradient and cryopreserved, and patient PBMCs were collected before and after transplant. Per the germline V gene, MNHNS is the CDR1 and SASEGT is the CDR2. From cysteine to phenylalanine, the CDR3 is 13 amino acids long. Only CDR3 DNA remains: 39 bases, in frame from the first base. Between the V and J ends, shortened by 5 bases and 7 bases respectively, the junction contains 12 bases.

Concerning this clone itself: Its target antigen remains unknown. No base qualities exist here, and no much larger clone lies one base off it.

Specimen: CD4+ T cells from blood (PBMCs), collected 6 months after the transplant. This clonotype was obtained from a human patient who received a combined kidney and bone marrow transplant. Some T cells present after a transplant may be cells of the graft donor. This receptor chain uses TRBV6-1 and TRBJ1-5; the D gene cannot be resolved reliably. The CDR3 reads as follows: CASSNELRQPQHF. The DNA sequence is TGTGCCAGCAGTAATGAACTTCGGCAGCCCCAGCATTTT.